What follows are 17 T cell receptor beta chains derived from one specimen sequenced in a study of T cell responses to AZD1222 COVID-19 vaccine. Here immunoSEQ multiplex PCR was the method, and the copy in TCRdb shows in-frame clones only, minus some. The sample yields about 140,000 clones, roughly 92% seen once. This specimen consisted of peripheral blood, obtained on day 0 of AZD1222 vaccination. These receptors were taken from an adult in good health.

Only one count was recorded for this clone. The chain combines TRBV5-4 with TRBJ2-1; D is perhaps TRBD1 or TRBD2 (6 bases each). Germline loops: CDR1 SGHNT, CDR2 YYREEE (reference sequence). The CDR3 runs 18 residues. The V gene lost 3 bases and the J gene lost 3 bases, with 22 bases spanning the gap. The CDR3 loop reads CASSSLDWGAENYNEQFF. DNA of the CDR3: TGTGCCAGCAGCTCCTTAGACTGGGGGGCCGAAAACTACAATGAGCAGTTCTTC.

The CDR3 region is CASSPGEGYGYTF. The CDR3 nucleotides are TGTGCCAGCTCACCAGGGGAAGGCTATGGCTACACCTTC. This chain joins TRBV18 and TRBJ1-2, with unresolved D. CDR1 is KGHSH, CDR2 LQKENI, per germline. The CDR3 runs to 13 residues. The V end was cut by 2 bases, the J end by 4 bases, with 8 bases between.

The gene calls are TRBV2 and TRBJ2-2; D remains ambiguous. The CDR3 runs to 13 residues. Germline loops: CDR1 SNHLY, CDR2 FYNNEI. V was pared by 3 bases and J by 5 bases, with 7 bases between. The CDR3 nucleotides read TGTGCCAGCAGTGACGTTGAGACCGGGGAGCTGTTTTTT. As protein: CASSDVETGELFF.

This chain links TRBV7-9 with TRBJ2-4; 7 bases map to TRBD1. CDR1 and CDR2 from the germline V gene are SEHNR and FQNEAQ (reference sequence). J gave up 9 bases and V 5 bases, and 10 bases lay outside the gene matches. The CDR3 is 14 amino acids. CDR3 in amino acids: CASSPRQGLGIQYF. DNA for the CDR3: TGTGCCAGCAGCCCCCGACAGGGTTTGGGCATTCAGTACTTC.

The chain carries TRBV7-8 and TRBJ1-2; D remains unclear. CDR1 and CDR2 from the germline V gene are SGHVS and FQNEAQ. The CDR3 runs to 12 residues. The V end lost 1 base, the J end lost 7 bases, and 7 bases lay between the germline ends. The CDR3 bases are TGTGCCAGCAGCTTAGAGCCATCTGGCTACACCTTC. Protein: CASSLEPSGYTF.

This chain joins TRBV29-1 and TRBJ2-7; unclear D gene. Trimming removed 1 base at V and 7 bases at J, with 11 bases between. Germline V gives CDR1 SQVTM, CDR2 ANQGSEA. This CDR3 comprises 12 residues. The CDR3 DNA reads TGCAGCGTTGAAGGACCTTCGGAGGAGCAGTACTTC. It encodes CSVEGPSEEQYF.

Only one count was recorded for this clone. V is TRBV5-4 and J is TRBJ1-2, with D perhaps TRBD1 (6 bases). Trimming removed 3 bases at V and 0 bases at J, with 12 bases between. Germline V lookup: CDR1 SGHNT, CDR2 YYREEE (reference sequence). The length of the CDR3 is 15 residues. This CDR3 is CASSSGQKANYGYTF. In nucleotides, the CDR3 is TGTGCCAGCAGCTCAGGACAGAAAGCTAACTATGGCTACACCTTC.

V gene TRBV5-4 combines with J gene TRBJ2-3, with D perhaps TRBD1 (6 bases). The V gene's germline CDR1 is SGHNT and CDR2 YYREEE (reference sequence). V dropped 0 bases and J dropped 4 bases, with 9 bases sitting between them. The CDR3 contains 14 residues. The CDR3 nucleotides are TGTGCCAGCAGCTTGGAACAGGGTTCAGATACGCAGTATTTT. It codes for CASSLEQGSDTQYF. Together with reference TRBV5-4 and TRBJ2-3, the CDR3 gives the full variable domain: ETGVTQSPTHLIKTRGQQVTLRCSSQSGHNTVSWYQQALGQGPQFIFQYYREEENGRGNFPPRFSGLQFPNYSSELNVNALELDDSALYLCASSLEQGSDTQYFGPGTRLTVL.

The chain is built from TRBV11-2 and TRBJ1-2, with D uncertain. The CDR3 is 13 amino acids. Trimming removed 3 bases from V and 3 bases from J, with 8 bases in between. Germline CDR1 and CDR2: SGHAT and FQNNGV. CDR3 region: CASSFSPDYGYTF. In DNA form, the CDR3 reads TGTGCCAGCAGCTTCAGCCCGGACTATGGCTACACCTTC.

The rearrangement joins TRBV2 to TRBJ1-1; the D is unclear. Trimming stripped 8 bases from V and 2 bases from J, with 12 bases between. Germline CDR1 and CDR2: SNHLY and FYNNEI. This CDR3 contains 13 residues. The CDR3 loop reads CASRTDFNTEAFF. CDR3 sequence (DNA): TGTGCCAGCCGGACCGATTTCAACACTGAAGCTTTCTTT.

This chain links TRBV11-1 with TRBJ1-2; no clear D gene. The CDR3 is 13 amino acids. The V gene's germline CDR1 is SGHAT and CDR2 FQDESV (reference sequence). V lost 4 bases, J lost 0 bases, and 6 bases lay in between. The chain's CDR3 is CASSSQANYGYTF. The CDR3 nucleotides are TGTGCCAGCAGCTCCCAGGCTAACTATGGCTACACCTTC. Combining the CDR3 with reference TRBV11-1 and TRBJ1-2 gives the whole variable domain EAEVAQSPRYKITEKSQAVAFWCDPISGHATLYWYRQILGQGPELLVQFQDESVVDDSQLPKDRFSAERLKGVDSTLKIQPAELGDSAMYLCASSSQANYGYTFGSGTRLTVV.

This chain uses TRBV1 with TRBJ2-7; the DNA was not compared with TRBD1, the D call given in the table. TRBV1 is reported as a pseudogene. This CDR3 comprises 10 residues. CDR3 bases: TGCACCAGCAAACCGGGACAGGGTCATTTC. This translates into CTSKPGQGHF.

The chain has TRBV15 and TRBJ1-1; D not resolved. This CDR3 contains 15 residues. Germline V gene sequence: CDR1 LNHNV, CDR2 YYDKDF (reference sequence). Trimming removed 0 bases from V and 6 bases from J, with 14 bases in between. The CDR3 loop is CATSRDELDGAEAFF. In DNA, the CDR3 is TGTGCCACCAGCAGAGATGAGTTGGACGGGGCTGAAGCTTTCTTT. Filled out from reference TRBV15 and TRBJ1-1, the complete variable domain reads DAMVIQNPRYQVTQFGKPVTLSCSQTLNHNVMYWYQQKSSQAPKLLFHYYDKDFNNEADTPDNFQSRRPNTSFCFLDIRSPGLGDTAMYLCATSRDELDGAEAFFGQGTRLTVV.

The chain links TRBV28 to TRBJ2-1, with D perhaps TRBD1 or TRBD2 (5 bases each). CDR3 length: 13 amino acids. Germline V gene data show CDR1 as MDHEN and CDR2 as SYDVKM. Trimming took 8 bases from V and 5 from J, leaving 13 bases between them. DNA for the CDR3: TGTGCCAGCCTGGAGGCAGGGAACAATGAGCAGTTCTTC. Its protein is CASLEAGNNEQFF.

The chain employs TRBV14 and TRBJ1-2, with D possibly being TRBD1 (5 bases). The V gene lost 4 bases and the J gene lost 4 bases, with 16 bases spanning the gap. From germline, CDR1 is SGHDN and CDR2 FVKESK. The CDR3 totals 15 residues. The CDR3 DNA follows: TGTGCCAGCAGCCCGCCCCTTGACAGAGTCTATGGCTACACCTTC. Protein: CASSPPLDRVYGYTF.

The chain joins TRBV4-1 to TRBJ1-1, with TRBD1 as a possible D gene (5 bases). The germline V gene encodes CDR1 MGHRA and CDR2 YSYEKL. Trimming took off 4 bases at V and 0 bases at J, with 9 bases between the two ends. The CDR3 sequence is 14 residues long. CDR3 nucleotides: TGCGCCAGCAGCCGGGGACGGTTGAACACTGAAGCTTTCTTT. Translated: CASSRGRLNTEAFF.

This sequence joins TRBV5-1 and TRBJ1-5; a possible D gene is TRBD1 (6 bases). This CDR3 region has 15 residues. Germline V CDR1 and CDR2: SGHRS, YFSETQ. V was pared by 0 bases and J by 2 bases, with 9 bases between. For the CDR3, the DNA is TGCGCCAGCAGCTTGGAAGGGGGAGGCAATCAGCCCCAGCATTTT. Encoded protein: CASSLEGGGNQPQHF.